This T cell receptor beta chain was identified in a study of blood T cell repertoires in COVID-19. The germline V gene has CDR1 MNHEY and CDR2 SMNVEV (reference sequence). Trimming cost V 7 bases and J 9 bases; bases outside gene matches: 15. The CDR3 contains 16 residues. Sequenced by immunoSEQ multiplex PCR; TCRdb stores in-frame clones only, minus some. The data hold approximately 300,000 clones, with around 87% observed a single time. Sample: peripheral blood. The chain is built from TRBV27 and TRBJ2-1; 10 nucleotides match TRBD2. This receptor was obtained from a woman between 50 and 59 years old with active or convalescent COVID-19. CDR3 DNA: TGTGCCAGCACCTTCGCCAGCGGGAGGGGTTTTGGTGAGCAGTTCTTC. Translated: CASTFASGRGFGEQFF.